These T cell receptor beta chains were read from a single sample in a study of blood T cells in healthy people across ages. TCRdb used MiXCR to reprocess the 5' RACE reads, holding one entry per CDR3 protein. The table includes over a million distinct CDR3 sequences, around 27% detected once. The same sample was also studied in work on T cells of mothers and their children.

The sequenced sample consisted of blood. The source is a girl aged 2 to 10 in good health. Each CDR3 is given without its conserved first and last residue. The order of the fields is V gene, J gene, CDR3 protein.

TRBV7-9	TRBJ2-1	ASSLGGGGLYNEQF
TRBV6-6	TRBJ2-2	ASSHWDRLTGELF
TRBV20-1	TRBJ1-4	SALGGTGTEKLF
TRBV9	TRBJ2-2	ASSVGGTGELF
TRBV20-1	TRBJ2-3	SAILDSSHSTDTQY
TRBV20-1	TRBJ1-6	SAATGDYNSPLH
TRBV24-1	TRBJ1-5	ATSVGTEDNQPQH
TRBV7-9	TRBJ2-5	ASSPEAGGFQETQY
TRBV7-2	TRBJ1-2	ASSTPDGYGYT
TRBV4-2	TRBJ2-4	ASSQQGANIQY
TRBV5-1	TRBJ1-2	ASSSQGGSIGYT
TRBV28	TRBJ2-1	ASSLALDPSSYNEQF
TRBV7-9	TRBJ2-2	ASSLGGGTANTGGLF
TRBV5-1	.	ASSSTSSSDEQF
TRBV5-6	TRBJ1-1	ASSFGRTRANTEAF
TRBV27	TRBJ1-4	ASSSWDRGQEKLF
TRBV18	TRBJ2-7	ASSWGVQSSEQY
TRBV11-2	TRBJ2-3	ASSLITPGTDTQY
TRBV28	TRBJ1-2	SSSYIQGMDGYT
TRBV2	TRBJ2-3	ATALTDTQY
TRBV6-6	TRBJ2-1	ASSLNPTSYNEQF
TRBV4-1	TRBJ1-4	ASSQDPTQWNEKLF